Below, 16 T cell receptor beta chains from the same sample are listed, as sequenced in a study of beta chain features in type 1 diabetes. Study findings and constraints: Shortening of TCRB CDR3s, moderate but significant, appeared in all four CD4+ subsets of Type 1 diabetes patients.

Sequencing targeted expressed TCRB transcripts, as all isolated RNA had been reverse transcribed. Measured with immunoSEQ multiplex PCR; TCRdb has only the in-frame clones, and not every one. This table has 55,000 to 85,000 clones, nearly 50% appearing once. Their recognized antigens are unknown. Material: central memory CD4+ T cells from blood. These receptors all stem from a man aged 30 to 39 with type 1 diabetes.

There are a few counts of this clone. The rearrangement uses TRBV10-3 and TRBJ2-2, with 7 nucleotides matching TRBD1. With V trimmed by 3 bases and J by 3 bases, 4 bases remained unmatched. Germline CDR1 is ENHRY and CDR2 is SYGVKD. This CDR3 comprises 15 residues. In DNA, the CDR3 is TGTGCCATCAGTGAAGTAGGGGGCGACACCGGGGAGCTGTTTTTT. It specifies CAISEVGGDTGELFF.

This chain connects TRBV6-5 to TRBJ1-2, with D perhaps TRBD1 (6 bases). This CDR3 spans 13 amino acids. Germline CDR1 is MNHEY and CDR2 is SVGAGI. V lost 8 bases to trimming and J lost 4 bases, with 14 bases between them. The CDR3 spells CASRQTGSYGYTF. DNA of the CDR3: TGTGCCAGCCGACAAACAGGGAGCTATGGCTACACCTTC.

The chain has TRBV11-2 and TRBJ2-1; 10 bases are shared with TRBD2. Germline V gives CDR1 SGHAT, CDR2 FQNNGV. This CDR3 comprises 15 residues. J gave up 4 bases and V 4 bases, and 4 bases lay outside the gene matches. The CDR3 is CASSSWTSGYNEQFF. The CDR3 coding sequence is TGTGCCAGCAGCTCCTGGACTAGCGGATACAATGAGCAGTTCTTC.

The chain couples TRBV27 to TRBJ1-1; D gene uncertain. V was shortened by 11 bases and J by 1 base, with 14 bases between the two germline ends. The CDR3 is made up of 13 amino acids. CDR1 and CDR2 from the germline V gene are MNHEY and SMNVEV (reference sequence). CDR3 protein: CASHRNGNTEAFF. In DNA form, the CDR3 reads TGTGCCTCCCACAGAAACGGGAACACTGAAGCTTTCTTT.

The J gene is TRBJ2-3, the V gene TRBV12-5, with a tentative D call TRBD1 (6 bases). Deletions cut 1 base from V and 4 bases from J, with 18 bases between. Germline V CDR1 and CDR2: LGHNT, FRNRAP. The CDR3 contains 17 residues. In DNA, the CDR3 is TGTGCTAGTGGTTTGGCTCGAAGCAGGGGAAGGCCAGATACGCAGTATTTT. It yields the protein CASGLARSRGRPDTQYF.

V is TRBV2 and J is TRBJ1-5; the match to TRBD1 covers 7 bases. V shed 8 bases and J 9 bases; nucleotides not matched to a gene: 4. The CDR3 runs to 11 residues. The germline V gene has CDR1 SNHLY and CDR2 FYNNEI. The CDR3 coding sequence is TGTGCCAGCGGACAGGAGGGGCCCCAGCATTTT. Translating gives CASGQEGPQHF.

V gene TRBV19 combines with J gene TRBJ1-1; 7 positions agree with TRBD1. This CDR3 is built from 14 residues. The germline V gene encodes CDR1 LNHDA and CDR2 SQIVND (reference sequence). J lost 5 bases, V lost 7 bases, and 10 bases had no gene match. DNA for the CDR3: TGTGCCAGTACGCGCGCAGGGGGTGGTACTGAAGCTTTCTTT. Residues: CASTRAGGGTEAFF.

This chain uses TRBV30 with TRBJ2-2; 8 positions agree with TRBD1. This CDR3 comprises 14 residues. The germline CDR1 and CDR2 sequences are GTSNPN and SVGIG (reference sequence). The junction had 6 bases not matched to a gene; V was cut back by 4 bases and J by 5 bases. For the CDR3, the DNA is TGTGCCTGGATTGGACAGGGATGGACCGGGGAGCTGTTTTTT. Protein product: CAWIGQGWTGELFF.

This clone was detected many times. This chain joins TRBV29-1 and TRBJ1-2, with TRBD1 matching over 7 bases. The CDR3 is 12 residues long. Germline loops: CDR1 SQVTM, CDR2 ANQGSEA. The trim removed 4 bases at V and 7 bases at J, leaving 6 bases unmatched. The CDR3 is CSVGEGAAGYTF. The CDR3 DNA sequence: TGCAGCGTTGGAGAGGGGGCGGCTGGCTACACCTTC.

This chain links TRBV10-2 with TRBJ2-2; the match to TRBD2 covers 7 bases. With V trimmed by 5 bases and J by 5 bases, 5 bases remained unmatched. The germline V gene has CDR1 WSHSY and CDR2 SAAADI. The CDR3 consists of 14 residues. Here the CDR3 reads CASSQTSPTGELFF. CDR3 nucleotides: TGCGCCAGCAGTCAGACTAGCCCAACCGGGGAGCTGTTTTTT.

The CDR3 region has the DNA TGCGCCAGCAGCCGAAGGACAGGGGGCGGCACCGGGGAGCTGTTTTTT. Encoded protein: CASSRRTGGGTGELFF. This sequence joins TRBV5-1 and TRBJ2-2; 11 bases agree with TRBD1. The V gene's germline CDR1 is SGHRS and CDR2 YFSETQ. With V trimmed by 4 bases and J by 4 bases, 6 bases remained unmatched. The CDR3 loop spans 16 amino acids.

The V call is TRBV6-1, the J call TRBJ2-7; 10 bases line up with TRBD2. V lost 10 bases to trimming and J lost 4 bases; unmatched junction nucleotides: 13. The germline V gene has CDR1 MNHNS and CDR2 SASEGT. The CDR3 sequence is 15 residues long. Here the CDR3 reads CAIGRRTSGIYEQYF. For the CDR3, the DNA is TGTGCCATAGGCCGCCGTACTAGCGGGATTTACGAGCAGTACTTC.

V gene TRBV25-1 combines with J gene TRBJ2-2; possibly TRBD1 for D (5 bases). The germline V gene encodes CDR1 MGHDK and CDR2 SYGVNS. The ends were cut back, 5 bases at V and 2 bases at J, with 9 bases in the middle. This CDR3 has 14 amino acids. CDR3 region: CASSTQVNTGELFF. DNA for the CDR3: TGTGCCAGCAGTACACAGGTTAACACCGGGGAGCTGTTTTTT.

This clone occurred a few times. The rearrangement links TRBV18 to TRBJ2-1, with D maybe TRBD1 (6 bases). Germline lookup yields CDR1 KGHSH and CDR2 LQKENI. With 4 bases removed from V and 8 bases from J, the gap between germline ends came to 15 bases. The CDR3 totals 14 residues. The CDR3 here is CASSQTQGQDEQFF. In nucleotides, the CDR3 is TGTGCCAGCTCACAAACCCAGGGGCAAGATGAGCAGTTCTTC.

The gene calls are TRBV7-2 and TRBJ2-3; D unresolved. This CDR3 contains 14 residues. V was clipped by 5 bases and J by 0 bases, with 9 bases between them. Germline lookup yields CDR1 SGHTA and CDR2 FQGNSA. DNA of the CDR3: TGTGCCAGCAGCGTGGGCCGTAGCACAGATACGCAGTATTTT. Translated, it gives CASSVGRSTDTQYF. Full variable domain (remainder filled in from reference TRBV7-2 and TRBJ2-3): GAGVSQSPSNKVTEKGKDVELRCDPISGHTALYWYRQSLGQGLEFLIYFQGNSAPDKSGLPSDRFSAERTGGSVSTLTIQRTQQEDSAVYLCASSVGRSTDTQYFGPGTRLTVL.

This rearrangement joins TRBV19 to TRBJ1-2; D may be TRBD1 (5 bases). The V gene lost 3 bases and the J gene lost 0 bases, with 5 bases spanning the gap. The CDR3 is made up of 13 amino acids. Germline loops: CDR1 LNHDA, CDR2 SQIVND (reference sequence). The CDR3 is CASSMTANYGYTF. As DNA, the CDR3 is TGTGCCAGTAGTATGACAGCTAACTATGGCTACACCTTC.